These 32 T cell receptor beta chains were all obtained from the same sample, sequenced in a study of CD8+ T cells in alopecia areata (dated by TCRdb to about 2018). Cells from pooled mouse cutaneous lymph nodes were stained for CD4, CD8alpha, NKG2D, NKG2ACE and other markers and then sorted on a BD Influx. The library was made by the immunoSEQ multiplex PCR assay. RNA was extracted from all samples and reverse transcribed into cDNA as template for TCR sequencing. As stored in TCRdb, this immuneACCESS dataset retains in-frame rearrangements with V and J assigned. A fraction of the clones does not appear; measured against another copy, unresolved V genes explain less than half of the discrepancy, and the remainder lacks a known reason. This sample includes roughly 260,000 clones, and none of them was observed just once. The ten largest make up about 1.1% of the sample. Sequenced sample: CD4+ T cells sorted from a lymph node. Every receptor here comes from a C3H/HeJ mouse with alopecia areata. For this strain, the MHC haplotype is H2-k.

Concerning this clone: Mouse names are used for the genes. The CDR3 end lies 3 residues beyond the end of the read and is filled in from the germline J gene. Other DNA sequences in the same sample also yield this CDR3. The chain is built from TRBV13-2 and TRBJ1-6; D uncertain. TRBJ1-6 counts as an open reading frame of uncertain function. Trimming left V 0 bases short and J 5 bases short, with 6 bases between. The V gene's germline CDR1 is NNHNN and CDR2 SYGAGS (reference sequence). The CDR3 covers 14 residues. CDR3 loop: CASGDARDNSPLYF. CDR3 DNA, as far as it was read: TGTGCCAGCGGTGATGCAAGGGATAATTCGCCC.

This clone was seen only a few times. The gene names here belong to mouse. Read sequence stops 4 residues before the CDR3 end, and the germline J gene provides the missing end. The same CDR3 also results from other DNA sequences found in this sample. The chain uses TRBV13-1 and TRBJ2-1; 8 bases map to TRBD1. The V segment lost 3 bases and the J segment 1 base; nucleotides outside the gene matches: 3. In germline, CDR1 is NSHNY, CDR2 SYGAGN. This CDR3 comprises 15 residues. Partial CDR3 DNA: TGTGCCAGCAGTGGGGGGACAGGAAACTATGCT. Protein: CASSGGTGNYA. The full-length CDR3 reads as CASSGGTGNYAEQFF.

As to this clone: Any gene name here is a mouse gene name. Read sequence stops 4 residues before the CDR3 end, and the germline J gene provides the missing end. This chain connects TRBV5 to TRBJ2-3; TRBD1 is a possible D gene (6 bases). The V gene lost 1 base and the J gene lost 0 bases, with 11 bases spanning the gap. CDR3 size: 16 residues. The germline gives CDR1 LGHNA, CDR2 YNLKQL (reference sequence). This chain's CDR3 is CASSQARGSSAETLYF. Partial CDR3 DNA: TGTGCCAGCAGCCAAGCGAGGGGGTCTAGTGCAGAA.

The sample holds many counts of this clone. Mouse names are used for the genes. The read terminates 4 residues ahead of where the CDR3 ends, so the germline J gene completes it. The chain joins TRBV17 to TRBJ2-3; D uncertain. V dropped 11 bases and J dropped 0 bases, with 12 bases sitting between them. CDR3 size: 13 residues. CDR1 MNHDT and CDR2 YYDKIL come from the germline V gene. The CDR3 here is CACHSPSAETLYF. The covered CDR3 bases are TGTGCTTGTCACAGCCCTAGTGCAGAA.

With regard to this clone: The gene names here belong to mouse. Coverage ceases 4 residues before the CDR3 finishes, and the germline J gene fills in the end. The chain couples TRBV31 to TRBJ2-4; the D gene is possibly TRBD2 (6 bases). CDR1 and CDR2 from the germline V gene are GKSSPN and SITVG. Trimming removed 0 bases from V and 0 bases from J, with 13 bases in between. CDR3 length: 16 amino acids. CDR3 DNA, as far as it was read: TGTGCCTGGAGTCTAGGTCCTGGGGCTAGTCAAAAC. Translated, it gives CAWSLGPGASQN. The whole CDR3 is CAWSLGPGASQNTLYF.

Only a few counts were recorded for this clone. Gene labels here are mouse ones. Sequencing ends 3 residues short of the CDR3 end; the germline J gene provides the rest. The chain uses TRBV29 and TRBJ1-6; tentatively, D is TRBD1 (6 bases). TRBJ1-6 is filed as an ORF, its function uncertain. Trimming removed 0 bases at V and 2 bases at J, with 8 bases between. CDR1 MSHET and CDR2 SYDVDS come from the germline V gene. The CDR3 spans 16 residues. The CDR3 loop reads CASSLSGGPYNSPLYF. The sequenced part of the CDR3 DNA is TGTGCTAGCAGTTTATCGGGGGGGCCCTATAATTCGCCC.

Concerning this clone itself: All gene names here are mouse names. The sequenced CDR3 bases are TGTGCCTGGAGTTCCGGGACTGACTAT. Encoded protein: CAWSSGTDY. The complete CDR3 reads CAWSSGTDYEQYF. The genes are TRBV31 and TRBJ2-7; 7 bases are a match to TRBD2. The CDR3 end falls 4 residues outside the read, so it is completed with the germline J gene. The V gene's germline CDR1 is GKSSPN and CDR2 SITVG. The CDR3 consists of 13 residues. Losses at the gene ends were 2 bases for V and 3 bases for J; bases not matched to a gene: 4.

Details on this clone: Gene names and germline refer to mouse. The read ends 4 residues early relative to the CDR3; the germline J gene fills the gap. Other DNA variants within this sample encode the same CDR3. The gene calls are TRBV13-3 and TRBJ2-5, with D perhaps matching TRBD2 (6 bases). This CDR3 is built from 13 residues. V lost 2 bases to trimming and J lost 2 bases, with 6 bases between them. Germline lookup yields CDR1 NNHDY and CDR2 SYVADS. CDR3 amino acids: CASSDWGQDTQYF. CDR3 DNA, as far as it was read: TGTGCCAGCAGTGACTGGGGCCAAGAC.

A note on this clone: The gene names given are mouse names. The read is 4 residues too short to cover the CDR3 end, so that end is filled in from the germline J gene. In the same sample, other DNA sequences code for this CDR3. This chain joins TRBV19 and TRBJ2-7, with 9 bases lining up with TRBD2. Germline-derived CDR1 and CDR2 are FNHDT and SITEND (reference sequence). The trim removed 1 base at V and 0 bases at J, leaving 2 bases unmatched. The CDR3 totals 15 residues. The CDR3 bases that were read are TGTGCCAGCAGTATACCTGGGGGGGTCTCCTAT. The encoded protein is CASSIPGGVSY. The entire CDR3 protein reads CASSIPGGVSYEQYF.

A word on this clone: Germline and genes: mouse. Incomplete CDR3 DNA: TGCACCTGCAGTGCAGATCAGGCAAACTCC. Its protein product is CTCSADQANS. The whole CDR3 protein reads CTCSADQANSDYTF. The chain couples TRBV1 to TRBJ1-2; D is uncertain. The read gets to within 4 residues of the CDR3 end, and the germline J gene fills in the rest. The length of the CDR3 is 14 residues. Trimming left V 0 bases short and J 0 bases short, with 5 bases between. In germline, CDR1 is NSQYPW, CDR2 LRSPGD (reference sequence).

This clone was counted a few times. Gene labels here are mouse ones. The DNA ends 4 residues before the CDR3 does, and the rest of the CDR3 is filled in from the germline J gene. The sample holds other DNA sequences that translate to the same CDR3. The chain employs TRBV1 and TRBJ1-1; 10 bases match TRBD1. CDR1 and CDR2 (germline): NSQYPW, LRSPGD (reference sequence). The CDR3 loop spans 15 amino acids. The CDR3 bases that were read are TGCACCTGCAGTGCAGATCGGACAGGGGGGACA. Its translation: CTCSADRTGGT. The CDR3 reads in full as CTCSADRTGGTEVFF.

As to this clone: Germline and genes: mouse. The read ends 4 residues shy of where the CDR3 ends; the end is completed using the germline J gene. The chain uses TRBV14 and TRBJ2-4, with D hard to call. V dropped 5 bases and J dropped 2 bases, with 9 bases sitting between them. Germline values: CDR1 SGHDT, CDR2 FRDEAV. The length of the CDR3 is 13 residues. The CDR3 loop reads CASRPTNQNTLYF. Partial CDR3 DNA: TGTGCCAGCAGACCGACAAATCAAAAC.

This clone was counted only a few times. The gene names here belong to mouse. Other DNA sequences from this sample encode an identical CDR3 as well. CDR3 bases read: TGTGCCAGCAGTCCACTGGGGTCCTCCTAT. Translating it yields CASSPLGSSY. The complete CDR3 reads CASSPLGSSYEQYF. The gene calls are TRBV19 and TRBJ2-7, with 7 bases identical to TRBD2. Read coverage stops 4 residues before the CDR3 terminus; the germline J gene supplies the remainder. V shed 4 bases, J shed 0 bases, and the junction held 4 bases outside the gene matches. This CDR3 has 14 amino acids. CDR1 FNHDT and CDR2 SITEND come from the germline V gene (reference sequence).

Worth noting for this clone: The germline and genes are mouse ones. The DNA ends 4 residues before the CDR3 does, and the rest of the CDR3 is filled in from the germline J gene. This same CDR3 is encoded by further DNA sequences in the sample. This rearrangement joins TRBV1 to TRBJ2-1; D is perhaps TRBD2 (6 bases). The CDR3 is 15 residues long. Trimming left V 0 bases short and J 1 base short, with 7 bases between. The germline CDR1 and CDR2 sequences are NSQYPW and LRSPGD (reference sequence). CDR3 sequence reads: CTCSADTGNYAEQFF. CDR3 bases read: TGCACCTGCAGTGCAGATACTGGGAACTATGCT.

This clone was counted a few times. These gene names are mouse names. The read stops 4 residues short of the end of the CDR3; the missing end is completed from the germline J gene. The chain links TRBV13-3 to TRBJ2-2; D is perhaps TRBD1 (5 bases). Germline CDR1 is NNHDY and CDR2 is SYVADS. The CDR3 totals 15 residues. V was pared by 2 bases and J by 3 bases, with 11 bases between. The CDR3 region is CASSDQGIDTGQLYF. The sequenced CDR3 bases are TGTGCCAGCAGTGACCAGGGTATCGACACCGGG.

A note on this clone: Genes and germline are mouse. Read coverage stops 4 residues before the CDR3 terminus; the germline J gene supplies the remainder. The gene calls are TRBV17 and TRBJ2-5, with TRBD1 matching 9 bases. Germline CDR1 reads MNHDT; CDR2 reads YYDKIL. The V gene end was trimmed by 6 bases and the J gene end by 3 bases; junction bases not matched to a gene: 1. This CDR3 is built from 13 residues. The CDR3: CASRGTGQDTQYF. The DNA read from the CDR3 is TGTGCTAGCAGGGGGACAGGGCAAGAC.

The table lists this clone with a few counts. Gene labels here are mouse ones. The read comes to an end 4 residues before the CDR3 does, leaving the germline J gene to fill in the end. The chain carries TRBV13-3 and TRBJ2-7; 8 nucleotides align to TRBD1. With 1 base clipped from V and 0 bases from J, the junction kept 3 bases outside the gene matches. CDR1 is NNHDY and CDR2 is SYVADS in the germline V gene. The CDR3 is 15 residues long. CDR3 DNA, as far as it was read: TGTGCCAGCAGTGATCCCAGGGGGCGCTCCTAT. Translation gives CASSDPRGRSY. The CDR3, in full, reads CASSDPRGRSYEQYF.

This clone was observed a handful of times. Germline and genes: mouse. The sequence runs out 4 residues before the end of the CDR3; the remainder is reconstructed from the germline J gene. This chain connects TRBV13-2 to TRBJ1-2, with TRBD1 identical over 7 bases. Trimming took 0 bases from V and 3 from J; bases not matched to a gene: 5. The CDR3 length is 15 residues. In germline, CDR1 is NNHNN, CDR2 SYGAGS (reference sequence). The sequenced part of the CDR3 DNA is TGTGCCAGCGGTGATGCAGGGGGGGCGGACTCC. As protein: CASGDAGGADS. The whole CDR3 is CASGDAGGADSDYTF.

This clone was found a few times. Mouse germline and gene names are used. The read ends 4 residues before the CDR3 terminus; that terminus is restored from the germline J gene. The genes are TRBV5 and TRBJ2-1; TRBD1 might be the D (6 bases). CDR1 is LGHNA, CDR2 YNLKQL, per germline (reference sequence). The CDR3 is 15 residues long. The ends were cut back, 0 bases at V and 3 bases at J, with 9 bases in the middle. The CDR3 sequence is CASSQEGDTYAEQFF. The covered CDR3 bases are TGTGCCAGCAGCCAAGAGGGGGACACCTATGCT.

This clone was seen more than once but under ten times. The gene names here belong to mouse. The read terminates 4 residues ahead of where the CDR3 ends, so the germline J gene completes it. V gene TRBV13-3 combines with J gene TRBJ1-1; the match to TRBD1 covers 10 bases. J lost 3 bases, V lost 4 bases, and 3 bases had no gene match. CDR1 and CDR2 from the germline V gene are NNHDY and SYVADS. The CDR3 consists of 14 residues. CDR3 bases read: TGTGCCAGCAGTCGGGACAGGGGAGACACA. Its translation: CASSRDRGDT. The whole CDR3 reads CASSRDRGDTEVFF.

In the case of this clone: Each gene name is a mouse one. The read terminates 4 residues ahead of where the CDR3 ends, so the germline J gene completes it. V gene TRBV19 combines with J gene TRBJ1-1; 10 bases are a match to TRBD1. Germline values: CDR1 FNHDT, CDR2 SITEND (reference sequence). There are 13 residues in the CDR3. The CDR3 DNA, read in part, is TGTGCCGTCGGTGGGGACAGGGGACCA. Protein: CAVGGDRGP. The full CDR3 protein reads CAVGGDRGPEVFF.

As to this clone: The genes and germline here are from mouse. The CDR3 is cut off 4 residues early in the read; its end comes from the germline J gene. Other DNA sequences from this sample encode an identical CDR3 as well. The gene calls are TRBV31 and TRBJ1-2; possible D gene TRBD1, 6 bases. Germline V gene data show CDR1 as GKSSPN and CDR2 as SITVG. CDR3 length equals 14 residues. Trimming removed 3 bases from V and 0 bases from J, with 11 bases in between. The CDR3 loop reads CAWSSGQANSDYTF. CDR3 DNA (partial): TGTGCCTGGAGCTCGGGACAAGCAAACTCC.

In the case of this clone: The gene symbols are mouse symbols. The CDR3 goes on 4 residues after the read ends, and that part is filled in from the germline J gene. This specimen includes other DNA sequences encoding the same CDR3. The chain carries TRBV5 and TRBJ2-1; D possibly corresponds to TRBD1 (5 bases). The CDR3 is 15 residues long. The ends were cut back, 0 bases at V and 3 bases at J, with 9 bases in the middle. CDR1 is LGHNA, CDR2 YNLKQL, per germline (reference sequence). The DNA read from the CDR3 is TGTGCCAGCAGCCAAGAGCAGGGAATCTATGCT. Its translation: CASSQEQGIYA. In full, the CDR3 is CASSQEQGIYAEQFF.

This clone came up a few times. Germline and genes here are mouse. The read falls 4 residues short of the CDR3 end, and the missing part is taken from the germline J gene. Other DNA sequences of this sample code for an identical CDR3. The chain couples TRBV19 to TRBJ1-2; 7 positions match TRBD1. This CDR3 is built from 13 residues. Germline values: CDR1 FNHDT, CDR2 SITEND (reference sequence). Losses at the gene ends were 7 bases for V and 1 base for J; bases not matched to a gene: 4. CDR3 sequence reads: CASRQGGNSDYTF. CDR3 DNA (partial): TGTGCCAGCCGACAGGGAGGAAACTCC. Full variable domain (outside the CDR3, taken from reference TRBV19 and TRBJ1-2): GGIITQTPKFLIGQEGQKLTLKCQQNFNHDTMYWYRQDSGKGLRLIYYSITENDLQKGDLSEGYDASREKKSSFSLTVTSAQKNEMAVFLCASRQGGNSDYTFGSGTRLLVI.

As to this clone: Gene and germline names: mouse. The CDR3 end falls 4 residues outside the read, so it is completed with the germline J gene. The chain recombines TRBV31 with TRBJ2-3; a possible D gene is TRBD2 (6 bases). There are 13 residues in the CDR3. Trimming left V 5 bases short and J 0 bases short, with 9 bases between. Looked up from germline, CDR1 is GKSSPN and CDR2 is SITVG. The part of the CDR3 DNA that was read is TGTGCCTGGTCTGGGACTAGTGCAGAA. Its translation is CAWSGTSAE. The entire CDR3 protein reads CAWSGTSAETLYF.

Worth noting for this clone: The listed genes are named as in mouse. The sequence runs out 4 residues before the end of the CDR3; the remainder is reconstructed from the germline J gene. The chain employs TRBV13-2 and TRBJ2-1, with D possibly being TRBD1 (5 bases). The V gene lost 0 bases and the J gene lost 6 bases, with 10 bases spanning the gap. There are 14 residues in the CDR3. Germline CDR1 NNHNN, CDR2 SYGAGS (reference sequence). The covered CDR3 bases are TGTGCCAGCGGTGATGCTAGGGGAGGTGCT. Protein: CASGDARGGA. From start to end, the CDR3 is CASGDARGGAEQFF.

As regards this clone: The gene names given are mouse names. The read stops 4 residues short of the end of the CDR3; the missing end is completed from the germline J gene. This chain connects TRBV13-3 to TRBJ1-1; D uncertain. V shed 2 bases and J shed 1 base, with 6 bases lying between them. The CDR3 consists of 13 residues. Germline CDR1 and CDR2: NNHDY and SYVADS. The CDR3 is CASSELQNTEVFF. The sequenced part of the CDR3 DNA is TGTGCCAGCAGTGAACTTCAAAACACA.

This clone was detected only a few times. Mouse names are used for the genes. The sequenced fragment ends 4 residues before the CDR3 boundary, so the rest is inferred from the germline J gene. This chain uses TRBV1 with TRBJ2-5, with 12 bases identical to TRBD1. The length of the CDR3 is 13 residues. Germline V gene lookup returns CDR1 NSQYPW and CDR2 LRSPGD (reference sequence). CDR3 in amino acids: CTCGTGGEDTQYF. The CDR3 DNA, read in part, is TGCACCTGTGGGACAGGGGGCGAAGAC.

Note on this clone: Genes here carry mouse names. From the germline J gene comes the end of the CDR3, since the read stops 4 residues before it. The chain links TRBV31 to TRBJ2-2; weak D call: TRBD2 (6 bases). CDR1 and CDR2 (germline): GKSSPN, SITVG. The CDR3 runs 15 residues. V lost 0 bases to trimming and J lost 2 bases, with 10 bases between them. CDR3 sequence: CAWSLGTFNTGQLYF. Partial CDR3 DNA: TGTGCCTGGAGTCTAGGGACTTTTAACACCGGG.

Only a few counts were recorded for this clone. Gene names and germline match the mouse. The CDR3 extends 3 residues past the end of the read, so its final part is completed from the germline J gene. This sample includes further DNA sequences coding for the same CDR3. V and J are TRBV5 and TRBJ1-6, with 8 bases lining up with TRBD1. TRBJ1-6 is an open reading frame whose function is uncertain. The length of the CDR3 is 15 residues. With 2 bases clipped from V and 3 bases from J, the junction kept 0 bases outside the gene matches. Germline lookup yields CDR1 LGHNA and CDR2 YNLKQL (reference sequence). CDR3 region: CASSQTGGYNSPLYF. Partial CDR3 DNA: TGTGCCAGCAGCCAAACAGGGGGCTATAATTCGCCC.

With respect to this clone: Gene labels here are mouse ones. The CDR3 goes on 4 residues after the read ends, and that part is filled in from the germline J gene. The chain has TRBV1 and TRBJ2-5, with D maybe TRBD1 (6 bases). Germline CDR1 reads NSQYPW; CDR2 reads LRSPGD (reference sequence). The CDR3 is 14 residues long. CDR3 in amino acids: CTCSASGTKDTQYF. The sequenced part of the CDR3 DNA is TGCACCTGCAGTGCGAGCGGGACAAAAGAC.

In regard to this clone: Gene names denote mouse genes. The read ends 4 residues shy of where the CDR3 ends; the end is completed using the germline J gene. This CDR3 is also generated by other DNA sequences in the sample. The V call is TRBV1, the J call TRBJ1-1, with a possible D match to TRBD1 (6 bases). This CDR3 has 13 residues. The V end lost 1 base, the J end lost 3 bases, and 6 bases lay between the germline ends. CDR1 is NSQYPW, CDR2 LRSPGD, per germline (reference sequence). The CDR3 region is CTCSAGTDTEVFF. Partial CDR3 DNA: TGCACCTGCAGTGCAGGGACAGACACA.